This T cell receptor (beta chain) derives from a study of T cell repertoires in cytomegalovirus infection (dated by TCRdb to about 2019). For context, the study as a whole: Alongside well-studied HLA-B-restricted epitopes, the peptide stimulations were aimed at recently identified HLA-C-restricted CMV epitopes, whose presentation resists viral immunomodulation. Donor HLA type was relevant to the analysis, as public TCR beta signatures indicated carriage of CMV infection together with the matching HLA type. Here is what the overall study found, with its caveats: In the ex vivo response, HLA-C-restricted CMV-specific TCR beta clonotypes were dominant, and in two of eight donors the single most frequent clonotype came from this HLA-C-restricted group. In both this cohort and an independent cohort of some 370 donors, the cumulative frequency of public TCR beta family members distinguished carriers of CMV infection plus the relevant HLA type.

Instrument on record: Illumina HiSeq 1500. Clones were called with MiXCR by TCRdb after fastp trimmed the public reads at Q25, and only in-frame beta chains were retained. Records with the same CDR3 protein are collapsed into one entry carrying the most frequent genes and DNA. In this sample the table shows fewer than 350,000 distinct CDR3 sequences, roughly 28% of which occur a single time. The top ten hold 15% to 25% of the sample. Comments on this clonotype: Its recognized antigen is unknown. Base qualities are not provided; no much larger clone lies one nucleotide away.

The treatment or condition label, read with the paper, signifies: in vitro stimulation with specific CMV peptide epitopes to enrich CMV-specific T cells. Including cysteine and phenylalanine, the CDR3 has 15 amino acids. The CDR3 DNA has 45 bases and is translated from base 1. The germline V gene yields SGHVS for CDR1 and FNYEAQ for CDR2. From V the trimming removes 3 bases and from J it removes 1 base, while the gene matches leave 5 bases of the junction unaccounted for. Recombination joined TRBV7-6 with TRBJ2-7, with TRBD2 matching 8 junction bases. This sequence was found in a human donor in good health (CMV status not recorded). Some clones in this sample may be carry-over from other donors' samples. This specimen consisted of cultured PBMCs, obtained from culture after CMV antigen stimulation. The CDR3 amino acid sequence is: CASSLAAGGSYEQYF. The bases read TGTGCCAGCAGCTTGGCGGCGGGAGGTTCCTACGAGCAGTACTTC.